Listed below are T cell receptor beta chains from one sample, sequenced in a study of identical twins. Each CDR3 protein gets one entry after TCRdb re-called the 5' RACE reads with MiXCR. The sample yields approximately 150,000 distinct CDR3 sequences, under 4.5% seen once. Sequencing used memory T cells sorted from blood. These receptors were taken from a man in his late teens or twenties in good health. Both conserved end residues are part of each CDR3. A D gene is named only where the DNA matches it firmly. A clone size is listed for some rows: how often the clone was seen (once, few, many), or a class if it is expanded.

d_call j_call clone_size cdr3_length v_call cdr3_aa cdr3_nt
TRBD1 TRBJ1-2 many 17 TRBV20-1 CSARDQGAPGGSYGYTF TGCAGTGCTAGAGATCAGGGGGCTCCAGGGGGATCCTATGGCTACACCTTC
TRBD1 TRBJ1-2 many 15 TRBV6-1 CASSEPPTGYYGYTF TGTGCCAGCAGTGAACCTCCGACAGGGTACTATGGCTACACCTTC
TRBD2 TRBJ2-3 many 15 TRBV7-9 CASSFSAGVLSTQYF TGTGCCAGCAGCTTCTCCGCGGGAGTATTAAGTACGCAGTATTTT
NA TRBJ2-4 NA 14 TRBV19 CASSISGNEDIQYF TGTGCCAGTAGTATCTCCGGGAACGAAGACATTCAGTACTTC
NA TRBJ2-5 many 15 TRBV5-5 CASSGLLRLQETQYF TGTGCCAGCAGCGGGCTGTTGCGCCTACAAGAGACCCAGTACTTC
TRBD2 TRBJ2-1 many 15 TRBV12-3/TRBV12-4 CASSWGSGRANEQFF TGTGCCAGCAGTTGGGGTAGCGGGAGGGCCAATGAGCAGTTCTTC
TRBD2 TRBJ2-1 many 13 TRBV7-6 CASSLWREGPQFF TGTGCCAGCAGCCTCTGGCGGGAGGGCCCTCAGTTCTTC
NA TRBJ2-1 many 14 TRBV5-1 CASSLDSPWNEQFF TGCGCCAGCAGCTTGGATAGCCCCTGGAATGAGCAGTTCTTC
NA TRBJ1-5 many 13 TRBV5-1 CASSPDSKQPQHF TGCGCCAGCAGCCCCGACAGCAAACAGCCCCAGCATTTT
NA TRBJ2-7 many 13 TRBV12-3/TRBV12-4 CASSLGNSYEQYF TGTGCCAGCAGTTTAGGGAACTCCTACGAGCAGTACTTC
TRBD1 TRBJ2-3 many 13 TRBV12-3/TRBV12-4 CAMTTGNTDTQYF TGTGCCATGACGACAGGGAACACAGATACGCAGTATTTT
NA TRBJ1-2 many 14 TRBV6-5 CASSYLQGGSGYTF TGTGCCAGCAGTTACTTACAAGGCGGGAGTGGCTACACCTTC
NA TRBJ2-7 many 16 TRBV7-9 CASSQGGTLIWYEQYF TGTGCCAGCAGCCAAGGGGGGACCTTAATTTGGTACGAGCAGTACTTC
TRBD2 TRBJ2-1 many 17 TRBV7-9 CASSLDRRTSGRNEQFF TGTGCCAGCAGCTTAGATCGTAGGACTAGCGGGAGGAATGAGCAGTTCTTC
NA TRBJ2-1 many 17 TRBV7-2 CASSLTGTGRSYNEQFF TGTGCCAGCAGCTTAACAGGGACCGGACGGTCCTACAATGAGCAGTTCTTC
NA TRBJ2-1 many 15 TRBV12-3/TRBV12-4 CASRGQGGSRSEQFF TGTGCCAGCAGGGGCCAGGGGGGGTCCAGGAGTGAGCAGTTCTTC
TRBD2 TRBJ2-1 many 14 TRBV16 CASSRSRGGNEQFF TGTGCCAGCAGCCGTTCGCGGGGGGGCAATGAGCAGTTCTTC
NA TRBJ2-6 many 13 TRBV6-2/TRBV6-3 CASSGGGANVLTF TGTGCCAGCAGTGGAGGTGGGGCCAACGTCCTGACTTTC
NA TRBJ2-1 many 14 TRBV6-2/TRBV6-3 CAIRPGFSINEQFF TGTGCCATCAGACCGGGTTTCTCGATCAATGAGCAGTTCTTC
TRBD1 TRBJ2-5 many 15 TRBV10-3 CAISGTGSDQETQYF TGTGCCATCAGTGGGACAGGGTCTGACCAAGAGACCCAGTACTTC
TRBD1 TRBJ1-3 many 16 TRBV9 CASSAPGTGDGNTIYF TGTGCCAGCAGCGCCCCCGGGACAGGGGATGGAAACACCATATATTTT
NA TRBJ1-2 NA 17 TRBV20-1 CSARDAAAEGSGYGYTF TGCAGTGCTAGAGATGCGGCGGCGGAGGGAAGCGGCTATGGCTACACCTTC
TRBD2 TRBJ2-1 many 17 TRBV5-1 CASSYDIAGGVLDEQFF TGCGCCAGCAGCTATGATATAGCGGGAGGGGTCTTGGATGAGCAGTTCTTC
NA TRBJ2-1 many 13 TRBV5-1 CASSLDARNEQFF TGCGCCAGCAGCCTGGACGCCCGCAATGAGCAGTTCTTC
NA TRBJ2-5 many 13 TRBV12-3/TRBV12-4 CASSLVRWETQYF TGTGCCAGCAGTTTGGTTCGATGGGAGACCCAGTACTTC
NA TRBJ2-2 many 14 TRBV2 CASRQTANTGELFF TGTGCCAGCAGACAGACGGCGAACACCGGGGAGCTGTTTTTT
NA TRBJ1-3 many 11 TRBV6-1 CASQAGNTIYF TGTGCCAGCCAAGCTGGAAACACCATATATTTT
NA TRBJ1-4 many 13 TRBV27 CASRDSPIGKLFF TGTGCCAGCAGGGACAGTCCTATTGGAAAACTGTTTTTT
TRBD2 TRBJ2-7 few 16 TRBV20-1 CSADGTSGRKRGEQYF TGCAGTGCCGACGGGACTAGCGGGAGAAAGCGGGGCGAGCAGTACTTC
NA TRBJ2-3 many 15 TRBV24-1 CATSDSILTRNTQYF TGTGCCACCAGTGATTCCATCCTAACACGGAATACGCAGTATTTT
NA TRBJ2-3 few 17 TRBV29-1 CSVEEVWAGTSTDTQYF TGCAGCGTTGAAGAAGTCTGGGCAGGAACTAGCACAGATACGCAGTATTTT
TRBD2 TRBJ2-5 many 13 TRBV10-3 CAIKDLAGETQYF TGTGCCATCAAGGACTTAGCGGGAGAGACCCAGTACTTC
NA TRBJ2-1 few 13 TRBV6-4 CASSRERAGEQFF TGTGCCAGCAGTCGTGAGAGGGCGGGTGAGCAGTTCTTC
NA TRBJ2-5 many 14 TRBV3-1 CASSHRPGLETQYF TGTGCCAGCAGCCATCGGCCCGGTTTGGAGACCCAGTACTTC
NA TRBJ1-3 many 8 TRBV10-3 CAGNTIYF TGTGCTGGAAACACCATATATTTT
NA TRBJ1-1 many 13 TRBV5-1 CASSSRQGLEAFF TGCGCCAGCAGCTCCCGTCAGGGACTTGAAGCTTTCTTT
TRBD1 TRBJ2-1 many 13 TRBV7-9 CASSLVPGQGLFF TGTGCCAGCAGCTTGGTACCGGGACAGGGTCTGTTCTTC
TRBD1 TRBJ1-2 NA 18 TRBV5-1 CASSLGAGTGGINYGYTF TGCGCCAGCAGCCTGGGGGCCGGGACAGGGGGCATCAACTATGGCTACACCTTC
NA TRBJ2-1 many 16 TRBV12-3/TRBV12-4 CASSPFGEVSYNEQFF TGTGCCAGCAGTCCCTTTGGGGAAGTCTCCTACAATGAGCAGTTCTTC
NA TRBJ2-1 many 15 TRBV11-2 CASSFGARPYNEQFF TGTGCCAGCAGCTTCGGGGCCCGACCCTACAATGAGCAGTTCTTC
TRBD2 TRBJ2-1 NA 14 TRBV20-1 CSAARLAGVNEQFF TGCAGTGCTGCCAGGCTAGCGGGGGTCAATGAGCAGTTCTTC
NA TRBJ1-5 many 14 TRBV11-2 CASSPGGLNQPQHF TGTGCCAGCAGCCCCGGGGGCCTCAATCAGCCCCAGCATTTT
TRBD1 TRBJ1-2 many 15 TRBV11-2 CASSLRGQGTGGYTF TGTGCCAGCAGCTTACGGGGACAGGGAACAGGGGGCTACACCTTC
NA TRBJ2-5 many 14 TRBV9 CASSASVGQETQYF TGTGCCAGCAGCGCCTCAGTAGGGCAAGAGACCCAGTACTTC
TRBD2 TRBJ2-1 NA 16 TRBV28 CASSLLGLAGGNEQFF TGTGCCAGCAGTTTATTGGGACTAGCGGGAGGAAATGAGCAGTTCTTC
TRBD2 TRBJ2-1 many 14 TRBV20-1 CSASVGGGVNEQFF TGCAGTGCTAGTGTAGGCGGGGGGGTCAATGAGCAGTTCTTC
NA TRBJ2-4 many 15 TRBV7-2 CASSSTAPAKNIQYF TGTGCCAGCAGCTCTACAGCTCCAGCCAAAAACATTCAGTACTTC
NA TRBJ2-2 many 15 TRBV5-1 CASSFAGVRAGELFF TGCGCCAGCAGCTTTGCCGGGGTGCGGGCCGGGGAGCTGTTTTTT
NA TRBJ1-5 many 17 TRBV20-1 CSAGRWTFGSGNQPQHF TGCAGTGCTGGAAGATGGACATTCGGATCAGGCAATCAGCCCCAGCATTTT
TRBD2 TRBJ2-1 few 16 TRBV20-1 CSATAARGGTYNEQFF TGCAGTGCTACGGCAGCTCGCGGGGGTACCTACAATGAGCAGTTCTTC
NA TRBJ1-6 many 16 TRBV15 CATSRDSGTFNSPLHF TGTGCCACCAGCAGAGATTCGGGGACCTTCAATTCACCCCTCCACTTT
NA TRBJ2-1 many 14 TRBV5-1 CASSLGRGSNEQFF TGCGCCAGCAGCTTGGGCAGGGGTTCGAATGAGCAGTTCTTC
TRBD1 TRBJ1-2 many 15 TRBV3-1 CASNTISAGGYGYTF TGTGCCAGCAACACAATTAGTGCAGGGGGATATGGCTACACCTTC
NA TRBJ2-1 many 10 TRBV27 CASSFPEQFF TGTGCCAGCAGTTTCCCCGAGCAGTTCTTC
NA TRBJ2-5 many 14 TRBV2 CASSEKTGQETQYF TGTGCCAGCAGTGAAAAGACGGGCCAAGAGACCCAGTACTTC